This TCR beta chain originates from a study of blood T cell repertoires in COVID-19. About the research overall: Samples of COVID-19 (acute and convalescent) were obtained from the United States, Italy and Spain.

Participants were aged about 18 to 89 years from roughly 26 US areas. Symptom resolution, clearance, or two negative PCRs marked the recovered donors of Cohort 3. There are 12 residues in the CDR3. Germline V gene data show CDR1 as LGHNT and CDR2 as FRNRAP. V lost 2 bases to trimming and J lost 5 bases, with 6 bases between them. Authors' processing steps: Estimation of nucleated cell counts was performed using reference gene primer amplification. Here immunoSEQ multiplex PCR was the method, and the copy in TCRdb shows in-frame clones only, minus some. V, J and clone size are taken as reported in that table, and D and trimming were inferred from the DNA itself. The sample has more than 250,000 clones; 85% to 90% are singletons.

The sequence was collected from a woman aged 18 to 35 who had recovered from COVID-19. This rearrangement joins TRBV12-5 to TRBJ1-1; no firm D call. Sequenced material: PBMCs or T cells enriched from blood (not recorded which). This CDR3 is CASGLSGTEAFF. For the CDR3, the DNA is TGTGCTAGTGGTTTGTCGGGGACTGAAGCTTTCTTT.